This T cell receptor beta chain emerged from a study of CD8 T cells in ankylosing spondylitis. Overall study results and limits: Disease-linked clones bore a CD8+ phenotype, appearing relatively rarely in peripheral blood.

For TCR beta, libraries came from quantitative 5'-RACE with molecular barcodes. One entry per CDR3 protein, called by TCRdb with MiXCR from the 5' RACE reads. The table shows some 270,000 distinct CDR3 sequences, with over 15% occurring only once. The CDR3 length is 14 residues. Germline values: CDR1 SGHVS, CDR2 FQNEAQ. V shed 1 base and J shed 4 bases, with 7 bases lying between them. As regards this clonotype: Its antigen is as yet unknown.

The chain couples TRBV7-8 to TRBJ2-2, with no clear D. The source material was blood, either unsorted or a sorted T cell fraction (not recorded which). The TCR originated in a male donor with ankylosing spondylitis or in good health (not recorded which). The CDR3 DNA sequence: TGTGCCAGCAGCTTAGTCCCAGGCACCGGGGAGCTGTTTTTT. This codes for CASSLVPGTGELFF. The complete variable domain, with remaining parts taken from reference TRBV7-8 and TRBJ2-2, reads GAGVSQSPRYKVAKRGQDVALRCDPISGHVSLFWYQQALGQGPEFLTYFQNEAQLDKSGLPSDRFFAERPEGSVSTLKIQRTQQEDSAVYLCASSLVPGTGELFFGEGSRLTVL.